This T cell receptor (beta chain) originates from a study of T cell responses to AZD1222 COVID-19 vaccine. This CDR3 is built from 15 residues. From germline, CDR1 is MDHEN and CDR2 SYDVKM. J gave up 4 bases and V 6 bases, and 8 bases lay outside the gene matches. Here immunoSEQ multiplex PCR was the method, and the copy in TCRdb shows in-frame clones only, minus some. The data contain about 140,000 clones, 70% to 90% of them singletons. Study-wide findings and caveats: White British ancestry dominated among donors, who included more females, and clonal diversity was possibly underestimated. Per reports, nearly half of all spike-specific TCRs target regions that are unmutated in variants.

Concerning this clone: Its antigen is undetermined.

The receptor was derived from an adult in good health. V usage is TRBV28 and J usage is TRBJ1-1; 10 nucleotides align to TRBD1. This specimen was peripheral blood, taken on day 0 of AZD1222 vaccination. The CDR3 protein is CASSQRQGAVTEAFF. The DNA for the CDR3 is TGTGCCAGCAGCCAGCGACAGGGGGCAGTCACTGAAGCTTTCTTT.